A single sample gave rise to the 9 T cell receptor beta chains below, sequenced in a study of OX40 agonist ivuxolimab in advanced cancers. The method was immunoSEQ multiplex PCR; TCRdb's version includes in-frame clones alone and lacks a portion of them. The data contain 65,000 to 95,000 clones, 94% of them singletons. The material was CD4+ or CD8+ T cells sorted from blood, obtained in a trial of the OX40 agonist ivuxolimab. Receptors were obtained from an adult with an advanced solid tumor such as melanoma, head and neck, liver or kidney cancer.

The V and J genes are TRBV6-6 and TRBJ2-7, with a weak D call TRBD1 (5 bases). The length of the CDR3 is 14 residues. CDR1 is MNHNY and CDR2 is SVGAGI in the germline V gene (reference sequence). V shed 2 bases and J shed 0 bases, with 8 bases lying between them. CDR3 sequence reads: CASSYGDSSYEQYF. The CDR3 DNA follows: TGTGCCAGCAGTTACGGCGACAGCTCCTACGAGCAGTACTTC.

The V gene is TRBV5-8, the J gene TRBJ1-4, with D perhaps TRBD1 (6 bases). V dropped 3 bases and J dropped 3 bases, with 12 bases sitting between them. CDR3 length equals 15 residues. Looked up from germline, CDR1 is SGHTS and CDR2 is YDEGEE. This CDR3 is CASSSTGWSNEKLFF. In DNA, the CDR3 is TGTGCCAGCAGCTCCACAGGGTGGTCTAATGAAAAACTGTTTTTT.

The rearrangement joins TRBV9 to TRBJ2-5, with 7 bases lining up with TRBD1. The CDR3 contains 17 residues. V dropped 0 bases and J dropped 2; count of bases not matched to a gene: 10. CDR1 is SGDLS, CDR2 YYNGEE, per germline. CDR3 in amino acids: CASSVDSVGTVQETQYF. Here the CDR3 DNA reads TGTGCCAGCAGCGTAGATAGTGTAGGGACAGTGCAAGAGACCCAGTACTTC.

The chain couples TRBV6-4 to TRBJ2-3; D is uncertain. V lost 2 bases, J lost 4 bases, and 10 bases lay in between. The CDR3 totals 14 residues. CDR1 and CDR2 (germline): MRHNA, SNTAGT. The CDR3 DNA sequence: TGTGCCAGCAGTGACAATCCGGGCGCAGATACGCAGTATTTT. Translated: CASSDNPGADTQYF.

The genes are TRBV4-1 and TRBJ2-3; TRBD2 aligns across 16 bases. The J segment lost 6 bases and the V segment lost 4 bases, leaving 7 bases of the junction unmatched. This CDR3 is 17 amino acids long. In germline, CDR1 is MGHRA, CDR2 YSYEKL. As DNA, the CDR3 is TGCGCCAGCAGCCCGGGGACTAGCGGGGGGGCAAGGGATACGCAGTATTTT. Translating it yields CASSPGTSGGARDTQYF.

This chain joins TRBV19 and TRBJ2-2; 10 nucleotides match TRBD1. The CDR3 is 17 amino acids. Germline V lookup: CDR1 LNHDA, CDR2 SQIVND (reference sequence). Germline trimming cut 3 bases from V and 6 bases from J; bases unmatched to any gene: 10. The CDR3 region has the DNA TGTGCCAGTAGTATGGGCGCGGGGACAGGGGTACCCGGGGAGCTGTTTTTT. Protein product: CASSMGAGTGVPGELFF.

The V gene is TRBV5-1, the J gene TRBJ2-2, with D maybe TRBD1 (5 bases). The CDR3 totals 16 residues. Germline V gives CDR1 SGHRS, CDR2 YFSETQ. The V end lost 4 bases, the J end lost 3 bases, and 16 bases lay between the germline ends. The CDR3 region has the DNA TGCGCCAGCAGCCGGTTAGGGGCAGATTACACCGGGGAGCTGTTTTTT. It specifies CASSRLGADYTGELFF. The variable domain in full, completed from reference TRBV5-1 and TRBJ2-2, reads KAGVTQTPRYLIKTRGQQVTLSCSPISGHRSVSWYQQTPGQGLQFLFEYFSETQRNKGNFPGRFSGRQFSNSRSEMNVSTLELGDSALYLCASSRLGADYTGELFFGEGSRLTVL.

The chain recombines TRBV28 with TRBJ1-5, with D tentatively TRBD1 (6 bases). Germline CDR1 MDHEN, CDR2 SYDVKM. Deletions cut 6 bases from V and 0 bases from J, with 12 bases between. The CDR3 consists of 15 residues. The CDR3 DNA reads TGTGCCAGCAGCGGCTTAGGGGGTAGCAATCAGCCCCAGCATTTT. Translating it yields CASSGLGGSNQPQHF. The whole variable domain, remainder taken from reference TRBV28 and TRBJ1-5, is DVKVTQSSRYLVKRTGEKVFLECVQDMDHENMFWYRQDPGLGLRLIYFSYDVKMKEKGDIPEGYSVSREKKERFSLILESASTNQTSMYLCASSGLGGSNQPQHFGDGTRLSIL.

This clone was picked up a small number of times. V is TRBV2 and J is TRBJ2-1; 9 nucleotides match TRBD2. Germline V gene sequence: CDR1 SNHLY, CDR2 FYNNEI. This CDR3 contains 17 residues. J lost 5 bases, V lost 8 bases, and 16 bases had no gene match. For the CDR3, the DNA is TGTGCCAGCTACGCCACCGCCGGGACTAGCCGGAACAATGAGCAGTTCTTC. This gives the protein CASYATAGTSRNNEQFF.